This TCR beta chain is from a study of blood T cell repertoires in COVID-19. Looking at the study overall: COVID-19 samples, acute and convalescent, were from the United States, Italy and Spain. The analysed material was cDNA or gDNA that came from T cells, B-cell-depleted T cells, or PBMCs.

The CDR3 runs to 17 residues. V gave up 3 bases and J gave up 0 bases, with 15 bases separating them. Germline V gene sequence: CDR1 LNHDA, CDR2 SQIVND (reference sequence). Per the study methods: Amplified reference gene primers provided the basis for estimating nucleated cell counts. Sequencing was performed with immunoSEQ multiplex PCR; in TCRdb, only in-frame clones are kept and a portion is missing. V, J and clone size are taken as reported in that table, and D and trimming were inferred from the DNA itself. The profile shows about 290,000 clones, 85% of them singletons. The source material was peripheral blood. The chain links TRBV19 to TRBJ1-3; TRBD1 is a possible D gene (6 bases). The TCR originated in a woman aged 50 to 60 with active or convalescent COVID-19. The CDR3, as DNA: TGTGCCAGTAGTATCCCCCGCCAGGGGCTCTCTGGAAACACCATATATTTT. It specifies CASSIPRQGLSGNTIYF.